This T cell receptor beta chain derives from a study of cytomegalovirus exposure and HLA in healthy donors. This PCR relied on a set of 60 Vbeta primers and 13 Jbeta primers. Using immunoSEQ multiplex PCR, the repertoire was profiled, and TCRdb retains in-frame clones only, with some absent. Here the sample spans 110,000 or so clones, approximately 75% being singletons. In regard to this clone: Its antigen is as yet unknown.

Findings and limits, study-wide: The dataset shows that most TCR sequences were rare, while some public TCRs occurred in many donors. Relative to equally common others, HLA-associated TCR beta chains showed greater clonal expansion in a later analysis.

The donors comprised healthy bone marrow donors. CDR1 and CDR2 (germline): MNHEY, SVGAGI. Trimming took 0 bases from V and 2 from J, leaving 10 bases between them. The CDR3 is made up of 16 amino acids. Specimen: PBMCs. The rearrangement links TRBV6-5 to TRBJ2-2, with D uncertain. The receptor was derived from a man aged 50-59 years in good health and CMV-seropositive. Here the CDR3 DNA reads TGTGCCAGCAGTTACTCGATTGTCAGAAACACCGGGGAGCTGTTTTTT. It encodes CASSYSIVRNTGELFF.